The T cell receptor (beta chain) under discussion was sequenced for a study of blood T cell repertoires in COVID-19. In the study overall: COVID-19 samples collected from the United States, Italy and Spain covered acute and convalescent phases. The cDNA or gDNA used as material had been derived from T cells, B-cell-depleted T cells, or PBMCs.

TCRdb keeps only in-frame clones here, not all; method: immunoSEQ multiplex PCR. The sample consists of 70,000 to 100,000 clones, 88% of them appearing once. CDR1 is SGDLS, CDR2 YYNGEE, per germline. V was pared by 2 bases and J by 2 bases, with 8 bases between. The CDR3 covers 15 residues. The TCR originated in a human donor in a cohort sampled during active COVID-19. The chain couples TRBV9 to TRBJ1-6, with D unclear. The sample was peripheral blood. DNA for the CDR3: TGTGCCAGCAGCGTCGGGTCCCCCTATAATTCACCCCTCCACTTT. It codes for CASSVGSPYNSPLHF.